This T cell receptor beta chain originates from a study of blood T cell repertoires in COVID-19. Study details: COVID-19 samples collected from the United States, Italy and Spain covered acute and convalescent phases. T cells, B-cell-depleted T cells, or PBMCs provided the cDNA or gDNA that served as material.

J gave up 6 bases and V 5 bases, and 3 bases lay outside the gene matches. There are 13 residues in the CDR3. From germline, CDR1 is SNHLY and CDR2 FYNNEI. Cohort placement rested on clinical history that participants reported themselves. For recovered donors of Cohort 3, there were two negative PCRs, clearance, or symptom resolution. The method was immunoSEQ multiplex PCR; TCRdb's version includes in-frame clones alone and lacks a portion of them. In the table there are 300,000 to 350,000 clones, 88% of which are singletons. Sequencing was performed on PBMCs or T cells enriched from blood (not recorded which). The receptor's source is a man younger than 40 who had recovered from COVID-19. The chain is built from TRBV2 and TRBJ2-2; 7 bases match TRBD1. CDR3 region: CASSYTGAGELFF. The CDR3 DNA reads TGTGCCAGCAGTTATACAGGGGCCGGGGAGCTGTTTTTT.